The 31 T cell receptor beta chains presented below share a single source sample, sequenced in a study of T-cell memory formation after mild COVID-19. TCRdb reprocessed the 5' RACE reads via MiXCR and lists one record per CDR3 protein. The table lists approximately 400,000 distinct CDR3 sequences, about a sixth of them singletons. Sequences were obtained from PBMCs or a T cell subset sorted from them (not recorded which). The receptors shown here come from a young man who had mild COVID-19 (a few samples of this study predate the infection). Cell type and time point are not known.

This clonotype was seen only a few times. The chain carries TRBV6-2 or TRBV6-3 and TRBJ1-5, with 9 bases that match TRBD1. The CDR3 runs to 14 residues. In germline, CDR1 is MNHEY, CDR2 SVGEGT. V trimming: 7 bases; J trimming: 7 bases; junction bases outside the gene matches: 8. The CDR3 spells CASTRQGQGQPQHF. CDR3 DNA: TGTGCCAGCACACGACAGGGACAGGGACAGCCCCAGCATTTT.

The chain combines TRBV2 with TRBJ2-5; D call uncertain. This CDR3 spans 13 amino acids. Germline CDR1 is SNHLY and CDR2 is FYNNEI. V was clipped by 9 bases and J by 2 bases, with 13 bases between them. Written as DNA, the CDR3 is TGTGCCAGATCCGTTAGGTATCAAGAGACCCAGTACTTC. Amino acids: CARSVRYQETQYF.

V and J are TRBV9 and TRBJ2-2; no reliable D call. The CDR3 totals 13 residues. Per the germline V gene, CDR1 is SGDLS and CDR2 is YYNGEE. Between the trimmed V and J ends, which lost 3 bases and 6 bases, there was a span of 9 bases. The CDR3 DNA reads TGTGCCAGCAGCGGCGAGTTTGCCGGGGAGCTGTTTTTT. Protein: CASSGEFAGELFF.

This clonotype occurred a few times. V usage is TRBV7-3 and J usage is TRBJ2-1; 7 bases align to TRBD2. The germline CDR1 and CDR2 sequences are SGHTA and FQGTGA. The CDR3 extends over 16 amino acids. The ends lost 1 base at V and 4 bases at J; junction bases unmatched: 7. The CDR3 protein is CASSLMAGEKYNEQFF. The CDR3, as DNA: TGTGCCAGCAGCTTAATGGCGGGGGAAAAGTACAATGAGCAGTTCTTC.

V is TRBV24-1 and J is TRBJ2-1; 11 bases match TRBD2. This CDR3 has 18 amino acids. Trimming at V came to 8 bases and at J to 0 bases, leaving 11 bases not matched to a gene. Per the germline V gene, CDR1 is KGHDR and CDR2 is SFDVKD. The chain's CDR3 is CATMGASGGPSSYNEQFF. The DNA of the CDR3 is TGTGCCACCATGGGGGCTAGCGGGGGGCCCAGCTCCTACAATGAGCAGTTCTTC.

This chain connects TRBV10-2 to TRBJ2-1, with D possibly TRBD1 on 6 matching bases. V dropped 3 bases and J dropped 5 bases, with 11 bases sitting between them. CDR3 length equals 14 residues. CDR1 and CDR2 (germline): WSHSY, SAAADI. The CDR3 coding sequence is TGCGCCAGCAGTGACCCGGGACACGACAATGAGCAGTTCTTC. Its protein is CASSDPGHDNEQFF.

This clonotype was seen once. The chain links TRBV6-1 to TRBJ1-5; D possibly corresponds to TRBD1 (5 bases). Germline V gene sequence: CDR1 MNHNS, CDR2 SASEGT. The CDR3 is 13 amino acids. V lost 4 bases, J lost 9 bases, and 13 bases lay in between. The CDR3: CASSGGGVWPQHF. Written as DNA, the CDR3 is TGTGCCAGCAGTGGGGGAGGGGTCTGGCCCCAGCATTTT.

The chain couples TRBV7-2 to TRBJ2-7; 9 nucleotides agree with TRBD1. This CDR3 contains 14 residues. Germline values: CDR1 SGHTA, CDR2 FQGNSA. The V segment lost 3 bases and the J segment 4 bases; nucleotides outside the gene matches: 4. DNA for the CDR3: TGTGCCAGCAGCTTCGGACAGGGGCCTTACGAGCAGTACTTC. This codes for CASSFGQGPYEQYF.

This clonotype was picked up a small number of times. This chain uses TRBV5-1 with TRBJ2-5; perhaps TRBD1 as D (6 bases). Trimming stripped 0 bases from V and 5 bases from J, with 14 bases between. CDR3 length equals 15 residues. CDR1 SGHRS and CDR2 YFSETQ come from the germline V gene. The CDR3: CASSLVTGTSETQYF. The CDR3 nucleotides are TGCGCCAGCAGCTTGGTTACAGGGACCAGTGAGACCCAGTACTTC.

This clonotype came up a few times. V usage is TRBV9 and J usage is TRBJ1-1, with D possibly TRBD1 on 5 matching bases. In germline, CDR1 is SGDLS, CDR2 YYNGEE. The V and J ends lost 0 bases and 5 bases respectively, with 17 bases between them. The CDR3 is 16 amino acids. The CDR3 coding sequence is TGTGCCAGCAGCGTAGGTGGGGGGGGAGTGGTTACTGAAGCTTTCTTT. This encodes CASSVGGGGVVTEAFF.

The table lists this clonotype with a few counts. The chain uses TRBV12-3 or TRBV12-4 and TRBJ2-4; perhaps TRBD1 as D (6 bases). The CDR3 covers 15 residues. V lost 4 bases to trimming and J lost 2 bases, with 12 bases between them. The CDR3 region is CASSSPTGSKNIQYF. The CDR3 DNA follows: TGTGCCAGCAGTTCCCCGACAGGATCCAAAAACATTCAGTACTTC.

This clonotype was observed a few times. This chain uses TRBV20-1 with TRBJ2-3; no clear D gene. The V gene's germline CDR1 is DFQATT and CDR2 SNEGSKA (reference sequence). With 4 bases removed from V and 5 bases from J, the gap between germline ends came to 16 bases. CDR3 length: 14 amino acids. CDR3 residues: CSATHTFLGDTQYF. In DNA, the CDR3 is TGCAGTGCTACCCACACGTTCTTGGGAGATACGCAGTATTTT.

This clonotype was recorded at least ten times. This chain connects TRBV12-3 or TRBV12-4 to TRBJ2-3; possibly TRBD1 for D (6 bases). This CDR3 comprises 13 residues. Trimming took off 2 bases at V and 6 bases at J, with 9 bases between the two ends. CDR3 residues: CASSLMGADTQYF. The CDR3 nucleotides read TGTGCCAGCAGTTTAATGGGGGCTGATACGCAGTATTTT.

This clonotype was counted only a few times. This sequence joins TRBV27 and TRBJ2-5; D not certain. V was clipped by 4 bases and J by 6 bases, with 18 bases between them. The V gene's germline CDR1 is MNHEY and CDR2 SMNVEV (reference sequence). The CDR3 runs 15 residues. The CDR3 spells CASSSSWNTGKTQYF. CDR3 DNA sequence: TGTGCCAGCAGTTCGAGTTGGAATACTGGAAAGACCCAGTACTTC.

This clonotype was counted between two and nine times. The rearrangement uses TRBV20-1 and TRBJ2-1; D is unclear. V dropped 5 bases and J dropped 3 bases, with 8 bases sitting between them. CDR3 length: 12 residues. Germline CDR1 is DFQATT and CDR2 is SNEGSKA (reference sequence). Written as DNA, the CDR3 is TGCAGTGCTCCAAAGGGCTACAATGAGCAGTTCTTC. Translation: CSAPKGYNEQFF.

This chain links TRBV2 with TRBJ2-3, with 13 bases identical to TRBD2. The CDR3 extends over 14 amino acids. Germline V gives CDR1 SNHLY, CDR2 FYNNEI. With 8 bases clipped from V and 13 bases from J, the junction kept 12 bases outside the gene matches. CDR3 residues: CASVTSGGAQGEYF. In nucleotides, the CDR3 is TGTGCCAGCGTAACTAGCGGGGGGGCCCAAGGAGAGTATTTT.

The V and J genes are TRBV7-9 and TRBJ1-2; TRBD1 is a possible D gene (6 bases). In germline, CDR1 is SEHNR, CDR2 FQNEAQ (reference sequence). CDR3 length: 15 amino acids. The V end lost 5 bases, the J end lost 1 base, and 14 bases lay between the germline ends. CDR3 sequence (DNA): TGTGCCAGCAGCCACGGTAGGGGGGATAACTATGGCTACACCTTC. Its translation is CASSHGRGDNYGYTF.

This clonotype has a handful of counts. This rearrangement joins TRBV4-1 to TRBJ2-3; 8 bases align to TRBD2. Per the germline V gene, CDR1 is MGHRA and CDR2 is YSYEKL. This CDR3 comprises 14 residues. Losses at the gene ends were 4 bases for V and 5 bases for J; bases not matched to a gene: 5. This CDR3 is CASSLLLAEDTQYF. The CDR3 coding sequence is TGCGCCAGCAGCCTCCTACTAGCGGAAGATACGCAGTATTTT.

The V call is TRBV6-1, the J call TRBJ2-4, with 7 bases matching TRBD2. J gave up 8 bases and V 6 bases, and 10 bases lay outside the gene matches. CDR3 length equals 14 residues. Germline V gene lookup returns CDR1 MNHNS and CDR2 SASEGT. In nucleotides, the CDR3 is TGTGCCAGCAGGAGAGCGGGGAGCCTTTACATTCAGTACTTC. This encodes CASRRAGSLYIQYF.

This clonotype has ten or more counts. The chain is built from TRBV5-1 and TRBJ2-1; D possibly corresponds to TRBD2 (5 bases). This CDR3 is built from 15 residues. Germline CDR1 SGHRS, CDR2 YFSETQ. Trimming left V 3 bases short and J 6 bases short, with 16 bases between. CDR3 sequence reads: CASSWGSGWGNEQFF. The DNA of the CDR3 is TGCGCCAGCAGCTGGGGTTCGGGATGGGGCAATGAGCAGTTCTTC. Filled out from reference TRBV5-1 and TRBJ2-1, the complete variable domain reads KAGVTQTPRYLIKTRGQQVTLSCSPISGHRSVSWYQQTPGQGLQFLFEYFSETQRNKGNFPGRFSGRQFSNSRSEMNVSTLELGDSALYLCASSWGSGWGNEQFFGPGTRLTVL.

This clonotype was seen more than once but under ten times. The chain combines TRBV5-4 with TRBJ1-6; possibly TRBD1 for D (6 bases). Per the germline V gene, CDR1 is SGHNT and CDR2 is YYREEE (reference sequence). CDR3 length: 15 amino acids. V gave up 1 base and J gave up 9 bases, with 14 bases separating them. CDR3 region: CASSLPGASGSPLHF. The DNA of the CDR3 is TGTGCCAGCAGCTTGCCGGGGGCCTCAGGTTCACCCCTCCACTTT.

V and J are TRBV6-2 or TRBV6-3 and TRBJ2-5; D is ambiguous. V lost 0 bases, J lost 4 bases, and 9 bases lay in between. In germline, CDR1 is MNHEY, CDR2 SVGEGT. The CDR3 is 14 amino acids. The CDR3 spells CASSYSSPPETQYF. The CDR3 DNA sequence: TGTGCCAGCAGTTACTCGAGTCCCCCAGAGACCCAGTACTTC.

This chain links TRBV7-9 with TRBJ1-4; D is ambiguous. Germline lookup yields CDR1 SEHNR and CDR2 FQNEAQ (reference sequence). The CDR3 is made up of 13 amino acids. The V gene lost 1 base and the J gene lost 8 bases, with 8 bases spanning the gap. CDR3 DNA: TGTGCCAGCAGCTTAGGGGCGGAGGAAAAACTGTTTTTT. Its translation: CASSLGAEEKLFF.

The rearrangement links TRBV5-1 to TRBJ2-7; a weak D match, TRBD2 (7 bases). V gave up 4 bases and J gave up 3 bases, with 20 bases separating them. Germline loops: CDR1 SGHRS, CDR2 YFSETQ. The CDR3 length is 16 residues. This chain's CDR3 is CASSGGAVVGFYEQYF. The CDR3 nucleotides are TGCGCCAGCAGCGGGGGGGCGGTCGTCGGCTTCTACGAGCAGTACTTC.

This clonotype was recorded a few times. The J gene is TRBJ1-2, the V gene TRBV29-1; possible D gene TRBD1, 5 bases. This CDR3 comprises 12 residues. V gave up 3 bases and J gave up 7 bases, with 12 bases separating them. CDR1 SQVTM and CDR2 ANQGSEA come from the germline V gene. The DNA of the CDR3 is TGCAGCGTTGAGGCAGGGTGGAGTGGCTACACCTTC. This sequence encodes CSVEAGWSGYTF.

The V call is TRBV7-2, the J call TRBJ2-5; D is unresolved. V was shortened by 5 bases and J by 5 bases, with 6 bases between the two germline ends. Germline V gives CDR1 SGHTA, CDR2 FQGNSA. CDR3 length: 11 residues. CDR3: CASSTLETQYF. The CDR3 bases are TGTGCCAGCAGCACCTTGGAGACCCAGTACTTC.

There are a few counts of this clonotype. The J gene is TRBJ1-1, the V gene TRBV5-1; the match to TRBD1 covers 9 bases. V was pared by 2 bases and J by 4 bases, with 6 bases of the junction left unmatched. The germline CDR1 and CDR2 sequences are SGHRS and YFSETQ. The CDR3 length is 15 residues. In nucleotides, the CDR3 is TGCGCCAGCAGCTTTCCGGGACAGGGACTCACTGAAGCTTTCTTT. This sequence encodes CASSFPGQGLTEAFF. The complete variable domain, with remaining parts taken from reference TRBV5-1 and TRBJ1-1, reads KAGVTQTPRYLIKTRGQQVTLSCSPISGHRSVSWYQQTPGQGLQFLFEYFSETQRNKGNFPGRFSGRQFSNSRSEMNVSTLELGDSALYLCASSFPGQGLTEAFFGQGTRLTVV.

The chain employs TRBV6-5 and TRBJ1-2; possible D gene TRBD1, 6 bases. Germline V gene lookup returns CDR1 MNHEY and CDR2 SVGAGI. CDR3 length equals 13 residues. V lost 6 bases and J lost 4, with 12 bases in between. CDR3: CASSYRALYGYTF. In DNA, the CDR3 is TGTGCCAGCAGCTACAGGGCACTCTATGGCTACACCTTC.

This rearrangement joins TRBV5-1 to TRBJ1-1, with D maybe TRBD1 (5 bases). Germline V gives CDR1 SGHRS, CDR2 YFSETQ. V lost 7 bases and J lost 5, with 15 bases in between. This CDR3 spans 13 amino acids. Written as DNA, the CDR3 is TGCGCCAGCCGCGCAGGGAGGAATACTGAAGCTTTCTTT. It codes for CASRAGRNTEAFF.

This clonotype appeared many times. The V and J genes are TRBV5-1 and TRBJ2-5, with D maybe TRBD2 (6 bases). The V end was cut by 2 bases, the J end by 4 bases, with 9 bases between. Germline V lookup: CDR1 SGHRS, CDR2 YFSETQ. The CDR3 has 13 amino acids. CDR3 region: CASSFWGGETQYF. The CDR3 DNA reads as TGCGCCAGCAGCTTTTGGGGAGGAGAGACCCAGTACTTC.

V usage is TRBV3-1 and J usage is TRBJ2-1, with D uncertain. V was pared by 0 bases and J by 6 bases, with 12 bases between. The CDR3 sequence is 15 residues long. CDR1 is LGHDT, CDR2 YNNKEL, per germline (reference sequence). CDR3 protein: CASSQEGYSFNEQFF. The CDR3, as DNA: TGTGCCAGCAGCCAAGAAGGTTATAGCTTCAATGAGCAGTTCTTC.